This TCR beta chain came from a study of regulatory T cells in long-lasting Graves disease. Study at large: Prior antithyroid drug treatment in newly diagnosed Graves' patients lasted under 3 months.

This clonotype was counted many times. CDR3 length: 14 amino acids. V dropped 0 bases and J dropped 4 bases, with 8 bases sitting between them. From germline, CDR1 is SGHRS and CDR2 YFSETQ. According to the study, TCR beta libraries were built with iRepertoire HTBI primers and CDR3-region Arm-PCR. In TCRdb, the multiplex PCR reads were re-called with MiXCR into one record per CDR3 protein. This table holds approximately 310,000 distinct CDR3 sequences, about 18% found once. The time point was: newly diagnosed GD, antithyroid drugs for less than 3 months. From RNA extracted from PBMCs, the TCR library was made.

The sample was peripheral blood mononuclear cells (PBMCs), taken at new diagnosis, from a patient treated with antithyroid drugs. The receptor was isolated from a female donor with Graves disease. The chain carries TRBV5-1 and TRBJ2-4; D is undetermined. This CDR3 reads CASSLDTLKNIQYF. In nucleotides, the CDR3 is TGCGCCAGCAGCTTGGATACCTTGAAAAACATTCAGTACTTC.